This passage covers 8 T cell receptor beta chains from one sample sequenced in a study of Ad26.COV2.S vaccination and SARS-CoV-2 variants. Treatment in this sample: 19 received Ad26.COV2.S at low or high dose, single or two shots; about 5 received placebo; per-sample allocation not given. Repertoires come from day 63 after the first vaccine or placebo injection. Some clones are missing from TCRdb's copy, which holds only in-frame ones; the method was immunoSEQ multiplex PCR. This sample has 450,000 to 550,000 clones, with roughly nine tenths found just once. The sequencing here drew on peripheral blood, taken in a trial of Ad26.COV2.S vaccine versus placebo. The receptor set was obtained from a person aged 18-60 years who received the Ad26.COV2.S COVID-19 vaccine or a placebo.

The rearrangement uses TRBV5-1 and TRBJ1-3; tentatively, D is TRBD1 (6 bases). The CDR3 covers 13 residues. V dropped 7 bases and J dropped 4 bases, with 12 bases sitting between them. Germline V gene sequence: CDR1 SGHRS, CDR2 YFSETQ. CDR3 sequence: CASSLGQGNTIYF. The CDR3 DNA reads TGCGCCAGCTCCCTCGGACAGGGAAACACCATATATTTT.

The V gene is TRBV6-5, the J gene TRBJ1-1, with D possibly being TRBD1 (5 bases). Germline CDR1 is MNHEY and CDR2 is SVGAGI. V shed 9 bases and J shed 5 bases, with 13 bases lying between them. The CDR3 spans 12 residues. CDR3 nucleotide sequence: TGTGCCAGTCGACAGTGGGAGACTGAAGCTTTCTTT. Translation: CASRQWETEAFF.

V gene TRBV6-1 combines with J gene TRBJ1-2; D is unresolved. CDR1 and CDR2 from the germline V gene are MNHNS and SASEGT. The CDR3 extends over 12 amino acids. V dropped 1 base and J dropped 5 bases, with 5 bases sitting between them. The CDR3 DNA sequence: TGTGCCAGCAGTGAAGGAGTTTATGGCTACACCTTC. This sequence encodes CASSEGVYGYTF.

J is TRBJ2-2 and V is TRBV6-4, with a weak D call TRBD2 (5 bases). The germline V and J ends were trimmed by 6 bases and 6 bases, with 17 bases remaining between them. Germline CDR1 MRHNA, CDR2 SNTAGT. CDR3 length: 15 residues. The CDR3 here is CASRSRAVGAGELFF. The CDR3, as DNA: TGTGCCAGCAGAAGCCGGGCCGTCGGGGCCGGGGAGCTGTTTTTT.

J is TRBJ1-5 and V is TRBV5-6; 8 bases agree with TRBD1. Germline V lookup: CDR1 SGHDT, CDR2 YYEEEE. The CDR3 is 15 amino acids. V lost 5 bases, J lost 9 bases, and 13 bases stayed unmatched. The CDR3 spells CASRPKNGQGRPQHF. Written as DNA, the CDR3 is TGTGCCAGCAGACCAAAAAACGGACAGGGACGGCCCCAGCATTTT.

This clone was recorded a few times. CDR3 in DNA: TGCGCCAGCAGCTTTACAGGGGGCAGCCCAGATACGCAGTATTTT. It encodes CASSFTGGSPDTQYF. This rearrangement joins TRBV5-1 to TRBJ2-3; 9 bases agree with TRBD1. The CDR3 is 15 amino acids. V was pared by 2 bases and J by 4 bases, with 5 bases of the junction left unmatched. CDR1 is SGHRS, CDR2 YFSETQ, per germline.

The rearrangement joins TRBV5-5 to TRBJ1-1; D is perhaps TRBD1 (6 bases). Germline V gives CDR1 SGHKS, CDR2 YYEKEE (reference sequence). The CDR3 is made up of 15 amino acids. Trimming took off 3 bases at V and 0 bases at J, with 12 bases between the two ends. CDR3 nucleotides: TGTGCCAGCAGCTCGGGAGGGGGAGTGAACACTGAAGCTTTCTTT. It translates to CASSSGGGVNTEAFF.

A word on this clone: Other nucleotide sequences from this sample produce the same CDR3. The chain joins TRBV30 to TRBJ1-5; no clear D gene. V was clipped by 3 bases and J by 4 bases, with 13 bases between them. This CDR3 is built from 14 residues. CDR1 is GTSNPN, CDR2 SVGIG, per germline (reference sequence). CDR3 DNA: TGTGCCTGGAGCGCAGCAAATAGTAATCAGCCCCAGCATTTT. Its translation: CAWSAANSNQPQHF.